This T cell receptor (beta chain) was obtained from a study of T-cell reconstitution after alpha-beta-depleted transplantation in children (dated by TCRdb to the mid-2010s). Notes on the research overall: Using TCR repertoire profiling, the study quantitatively followed how T-cell immune reconstitution unfolded in children after TCRalphabeta/CD19-depleted allogeneic hematopoietic cell transplantation.

Details on this clonotype: The clone's antigen remains unknown. No much larger clonotype is one base removed from it; base qualities were not supplied.

Its CDR3 holds 18 amino acids, cysteine through phenylalanine. This entry keeps only the CDR3 DNA: 54 bases, framed from base 1. Via the germline V gene, CDR1 is SGHRS and CDR2 YFSETQ. Unmatched junction bases come to 16, with V trimmed by 4 bases and J by 0 bases. Overall results and qualifications from the work: The frequencies of hyperexpanded clones fell over the following months, and after one year, T-cell counts and TCRbeta diversity were mostly attributed to newly produced T cells. In some patients, high TCRbeta diversity at day 60 was attributed to recipient T cells and intrathymic progenitors that had survived conditioning. About two months after transplant, the apparently early recovery of alphabetaT-cell counts reportedly depended on just several hundred clones that had expanded rapidly and came from non-depleted graft cells.

Libraries were made using PCR. Sequenced on an Illumina HiSeq 2500. Molecular barcoding was employed in the preparation of TCR libraries, with unique molecular identifiers being used to normalize TCRbeta repertoire quantification. The public reads were quality trimmed at Q25 with fastp and then assembled into clones with MiXCR by TCRdb, keeping productive beta chains. CDR3 protein sequences are deduplicated, and each keeps its most common genes and DNA. The sample records a few hundred thousand distinct CDR3 sequences, roughly two fifths of which are singletons. Of the sample, under 35% is held by the ten largest clones. The treatment or condition tag for this specimen amounts to: allogeneic hematopoietic cell transplantation with graft depleted of TCRalphabeta T cells and CD19 B cells. The children who served as transplant recipients had been given grafts of TCRalphabeta/CD19-depleted allogeneic hematopoietic cells.

The sequence links TRBV5-1 to TRBJ2-7, and 7 junctional nucleotides match TRBD1. The clonotype was recovered from a girl under 10 years old with aplastic anemia, due to receive a stem cell transplant. The starting material was PBMCs, obtained before TCRalphabeta/CD19-depleted stem cell transplant. DNA sequence: TGCGCCAGCAGCCATCGACAGGGAATAGGGGAACCCTCCTACGAGCAGTACTTC. Its product reads: CASSHRQGIGEPSYEQYF. The full variable domain, with segments outside the CDR3 supplied by the reference TRBV5-1 and TRBJ2-7 proteins, appears as KAGVTQTPRYLIKTRGQQVTLSCSPISGHRSVSWYQQTPGQGLQFLFEYFSETQRNKGNFPGRFSGRQFSNSRSEMNVSTLELGDSALYLCASSHRQGIGEPSYEQYFGPGTRLTVT.